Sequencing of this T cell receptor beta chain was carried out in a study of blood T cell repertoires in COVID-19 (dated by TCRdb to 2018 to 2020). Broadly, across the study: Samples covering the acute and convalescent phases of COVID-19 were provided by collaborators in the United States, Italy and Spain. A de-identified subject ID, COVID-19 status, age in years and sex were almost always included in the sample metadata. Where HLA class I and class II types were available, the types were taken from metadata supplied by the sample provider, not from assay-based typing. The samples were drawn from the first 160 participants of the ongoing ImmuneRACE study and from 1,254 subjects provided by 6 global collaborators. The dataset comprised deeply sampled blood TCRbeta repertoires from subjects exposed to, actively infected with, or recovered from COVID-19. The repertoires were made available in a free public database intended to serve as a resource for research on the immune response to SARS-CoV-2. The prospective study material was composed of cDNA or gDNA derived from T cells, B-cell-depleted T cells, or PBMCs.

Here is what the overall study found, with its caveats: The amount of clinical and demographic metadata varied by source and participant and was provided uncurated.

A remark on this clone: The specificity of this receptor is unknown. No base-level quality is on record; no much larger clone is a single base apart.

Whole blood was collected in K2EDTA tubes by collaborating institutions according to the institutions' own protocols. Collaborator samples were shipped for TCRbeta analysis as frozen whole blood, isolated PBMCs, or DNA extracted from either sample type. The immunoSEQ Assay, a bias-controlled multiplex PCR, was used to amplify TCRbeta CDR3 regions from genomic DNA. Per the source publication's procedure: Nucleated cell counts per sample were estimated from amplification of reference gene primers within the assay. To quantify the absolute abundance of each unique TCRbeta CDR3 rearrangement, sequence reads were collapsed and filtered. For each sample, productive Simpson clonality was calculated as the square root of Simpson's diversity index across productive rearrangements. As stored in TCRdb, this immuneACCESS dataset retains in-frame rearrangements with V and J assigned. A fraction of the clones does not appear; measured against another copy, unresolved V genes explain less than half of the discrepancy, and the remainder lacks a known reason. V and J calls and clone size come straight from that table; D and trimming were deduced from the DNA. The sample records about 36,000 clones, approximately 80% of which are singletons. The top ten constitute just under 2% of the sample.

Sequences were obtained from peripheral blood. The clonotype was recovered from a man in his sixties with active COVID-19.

In nucleotides, the sequence is TGTGCCAGCACCACAGGGTCTAGCAATCAGCCCCAGCATTTT. Its translation reads: CASTTGSSNQPQHF. Recombination connected TRBV6-5 to TRBJ1-5; TRBD1 is perhaps the D gene, given 6 matching bases. Cut back by 7 bases and 0 bases, the V and J ends lie 10 bases apart. CDR1 and CDR2 (MNHEY, SVGAGI) derive from the germline V gene. The cysteine opens and the phenylalanine closes a CDR3 of 14 amino acids. Only the CDR3 part of the read is kept: 42 bases, read in frame from the first base.